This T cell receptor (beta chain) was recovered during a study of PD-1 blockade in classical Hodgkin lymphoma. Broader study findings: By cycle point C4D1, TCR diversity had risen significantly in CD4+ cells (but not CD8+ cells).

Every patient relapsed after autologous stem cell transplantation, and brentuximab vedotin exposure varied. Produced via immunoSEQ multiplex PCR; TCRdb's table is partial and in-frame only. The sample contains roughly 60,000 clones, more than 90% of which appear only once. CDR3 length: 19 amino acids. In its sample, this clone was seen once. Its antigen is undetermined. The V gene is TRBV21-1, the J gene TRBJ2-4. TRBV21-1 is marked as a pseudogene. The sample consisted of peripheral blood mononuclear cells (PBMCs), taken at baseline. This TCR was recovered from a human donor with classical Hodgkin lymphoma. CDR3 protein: CASASNWDHTSRGKNIQYF. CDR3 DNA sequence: TGTGCCAGCGCCAGCAACTGGGATCATACTAGCAGGGGCAAAAACATTCAGTACTTC.